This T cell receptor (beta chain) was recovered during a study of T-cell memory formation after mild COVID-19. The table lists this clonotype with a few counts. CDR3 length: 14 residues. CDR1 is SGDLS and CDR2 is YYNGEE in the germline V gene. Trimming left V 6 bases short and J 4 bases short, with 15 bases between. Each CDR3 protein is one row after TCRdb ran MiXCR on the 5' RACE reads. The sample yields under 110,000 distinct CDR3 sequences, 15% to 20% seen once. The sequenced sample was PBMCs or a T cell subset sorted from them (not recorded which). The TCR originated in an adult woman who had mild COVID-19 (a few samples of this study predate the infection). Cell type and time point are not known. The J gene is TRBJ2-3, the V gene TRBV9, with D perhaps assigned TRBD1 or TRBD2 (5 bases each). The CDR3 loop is CASTIGGNADTQYF. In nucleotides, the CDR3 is TGTGCCAGCACCATTGGGGGAAATGCAGATACGCAGTATTTT. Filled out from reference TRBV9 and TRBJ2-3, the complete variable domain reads DSGVTQTPKHLITATGQRVTLRCSPRSGDLSVYWYQQSLDQGLQFLIQYYNGEERAKGNILERFSAQQFPDLHSELNLSSLELGDSALYFCASTIGGNADTQYFGPGTRLTVL.